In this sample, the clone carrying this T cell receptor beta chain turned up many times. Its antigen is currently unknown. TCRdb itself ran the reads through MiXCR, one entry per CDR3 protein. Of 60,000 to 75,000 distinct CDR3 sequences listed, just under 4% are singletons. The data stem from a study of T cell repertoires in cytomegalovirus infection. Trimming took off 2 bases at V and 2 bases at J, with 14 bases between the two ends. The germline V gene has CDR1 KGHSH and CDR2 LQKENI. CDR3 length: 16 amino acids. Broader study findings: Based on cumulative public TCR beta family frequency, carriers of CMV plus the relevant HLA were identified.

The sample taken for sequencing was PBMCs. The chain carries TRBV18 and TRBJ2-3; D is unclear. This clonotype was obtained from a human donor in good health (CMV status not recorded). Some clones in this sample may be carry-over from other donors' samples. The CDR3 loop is CASSPNIPTLTDTQYF. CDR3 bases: TGTGCCAGCTCACCAAACATCCCTACGCTCACAGATACGCAGTATTTT.